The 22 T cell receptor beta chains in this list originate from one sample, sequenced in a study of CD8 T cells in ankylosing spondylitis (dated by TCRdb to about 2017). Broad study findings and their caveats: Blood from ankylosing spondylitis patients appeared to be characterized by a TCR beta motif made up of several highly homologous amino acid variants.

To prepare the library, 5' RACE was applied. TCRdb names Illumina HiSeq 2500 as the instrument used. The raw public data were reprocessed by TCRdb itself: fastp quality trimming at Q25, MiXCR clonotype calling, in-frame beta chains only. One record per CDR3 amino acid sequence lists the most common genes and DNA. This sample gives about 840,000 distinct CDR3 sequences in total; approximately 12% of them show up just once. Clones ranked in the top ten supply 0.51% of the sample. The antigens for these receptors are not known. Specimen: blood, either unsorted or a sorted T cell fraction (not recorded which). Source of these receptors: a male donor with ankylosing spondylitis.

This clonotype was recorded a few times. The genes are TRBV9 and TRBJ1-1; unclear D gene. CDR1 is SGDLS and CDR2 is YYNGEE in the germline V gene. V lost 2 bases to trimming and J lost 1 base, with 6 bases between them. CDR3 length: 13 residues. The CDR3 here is CASSVFPNTEAFF. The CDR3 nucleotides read TGTGCCAGCAGCGTTTTCCCGAACACTGAAGCTTTCTTT. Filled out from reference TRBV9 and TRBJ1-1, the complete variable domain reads DSGVTQTPKHLITATGQRVTLRCSPRSGDLSVYWYQQSLDQGLQFLIQYYNGEERAKGNILERFSAQQFPDLHSELNLSSLELGDSALYFCASSVFPNTEAFFGQGTRLTVV.

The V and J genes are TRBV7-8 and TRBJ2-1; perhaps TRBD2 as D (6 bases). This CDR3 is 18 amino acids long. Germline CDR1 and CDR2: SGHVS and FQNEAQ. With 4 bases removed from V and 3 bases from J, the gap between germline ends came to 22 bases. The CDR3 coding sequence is TGTGCCAGCAGCTATTCGCGGGGTACGCTCCTACGCTACAATGAGCAGTTCTTC. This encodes CASSYSRGTLLRYNEQFF.

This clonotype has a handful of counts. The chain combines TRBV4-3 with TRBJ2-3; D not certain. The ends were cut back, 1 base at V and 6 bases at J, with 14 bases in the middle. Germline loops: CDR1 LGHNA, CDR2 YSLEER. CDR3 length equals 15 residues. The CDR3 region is CASSQGYRAGDTQYF. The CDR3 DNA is TGCGCCAGCAGCCAAGGGTACCGGGCTGGCGATACGCAGTATTTT.

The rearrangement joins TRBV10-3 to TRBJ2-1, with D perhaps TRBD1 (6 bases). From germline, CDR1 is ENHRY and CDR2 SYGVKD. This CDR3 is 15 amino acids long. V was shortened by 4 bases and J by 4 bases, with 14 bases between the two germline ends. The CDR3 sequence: CAISGSGHYYNEQFF. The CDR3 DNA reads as TGTGCCATCAGTGGTTCGGGACACTATTACAATGAGCAGTTCTTC.

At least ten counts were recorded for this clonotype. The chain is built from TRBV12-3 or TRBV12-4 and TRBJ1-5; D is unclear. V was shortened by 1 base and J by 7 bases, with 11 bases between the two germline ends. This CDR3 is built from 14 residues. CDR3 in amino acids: CASSLESSGQPQHF. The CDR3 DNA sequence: TGTGCCAGCAGTTTAGAATCTTCCGGACAGCCCCAGCATTTT.

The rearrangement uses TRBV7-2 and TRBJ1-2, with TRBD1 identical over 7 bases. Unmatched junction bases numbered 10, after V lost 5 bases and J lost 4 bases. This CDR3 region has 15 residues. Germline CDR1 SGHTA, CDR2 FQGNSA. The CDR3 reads CASSLTGQPPYGYTF. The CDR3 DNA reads TGTGCCAGCAGCCTTACGGGACAGCCCCCCTATGGCTACACCTTC.

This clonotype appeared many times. CDR3 sequence reads: CSVQGAEETQYF. In nucleotides, the CDR3 is TGCAGCGTGCAGGGGGCAGAGGAGACCCAGTACTTC. The V gene is TRBV29-1, the J gene TRBJ2-5, with 8 bases that match TRBD1. The CDR3 covers 12 residues. Per the germline V gene, CDR1 is SQVTM and CDR2 is ANQGSEA. Trimming at V came to 6 bases and at J to 5 bases, leaving 5 bases not matched to a gene.

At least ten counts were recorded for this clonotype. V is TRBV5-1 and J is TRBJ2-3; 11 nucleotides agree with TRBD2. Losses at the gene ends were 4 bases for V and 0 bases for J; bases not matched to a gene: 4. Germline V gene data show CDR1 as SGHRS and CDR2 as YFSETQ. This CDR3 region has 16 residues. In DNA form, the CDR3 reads TGCGCCAGCAGCCTGGGACTAGCGGAGAGCACAGATACGCAGTATTTT. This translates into CASSLGLAESTDTQYF.

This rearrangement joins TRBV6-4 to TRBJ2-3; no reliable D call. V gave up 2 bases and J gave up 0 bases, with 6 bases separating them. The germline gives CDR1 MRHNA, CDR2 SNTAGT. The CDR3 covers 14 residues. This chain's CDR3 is CASSDRVSTDTQYF. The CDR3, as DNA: TGTGCCAGCAGTGACAGGGTTAGCACAGATACGCAGTATTTT.

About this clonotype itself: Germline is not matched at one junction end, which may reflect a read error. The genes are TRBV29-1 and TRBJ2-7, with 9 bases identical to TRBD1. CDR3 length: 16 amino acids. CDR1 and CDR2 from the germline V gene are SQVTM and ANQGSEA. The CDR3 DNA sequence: TGCAGCGCTGAAGGCCCCGGGACAGGGATCGCCTACGAGCAGTACTTC. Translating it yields CSAEGPGTGIAYEQYF.

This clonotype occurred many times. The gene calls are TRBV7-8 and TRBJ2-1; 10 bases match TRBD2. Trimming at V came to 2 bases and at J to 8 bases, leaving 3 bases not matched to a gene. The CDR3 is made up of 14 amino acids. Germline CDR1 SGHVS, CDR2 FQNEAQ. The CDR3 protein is CASSLNLAGDEQFF. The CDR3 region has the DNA TGTGCCAGCAGCTTAAATCTAGCGGGAGATGAGCAGTTCTTC.

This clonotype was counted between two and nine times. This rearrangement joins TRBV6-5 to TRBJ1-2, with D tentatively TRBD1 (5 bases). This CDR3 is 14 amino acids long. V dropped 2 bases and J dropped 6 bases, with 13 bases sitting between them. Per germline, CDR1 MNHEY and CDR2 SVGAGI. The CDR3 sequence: CASSYALWGDGYTF. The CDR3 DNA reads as TGTGCCAGCAGTTACGCATTATGGGGGGATGGCTACACCTTC.

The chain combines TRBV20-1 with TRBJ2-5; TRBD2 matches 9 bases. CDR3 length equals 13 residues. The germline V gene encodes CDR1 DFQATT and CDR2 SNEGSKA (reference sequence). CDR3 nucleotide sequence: TGCTTCTCGGGGCGGGAGGGCGGCGAGACCCAGTACTTC. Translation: CFSGREGGETQYF.

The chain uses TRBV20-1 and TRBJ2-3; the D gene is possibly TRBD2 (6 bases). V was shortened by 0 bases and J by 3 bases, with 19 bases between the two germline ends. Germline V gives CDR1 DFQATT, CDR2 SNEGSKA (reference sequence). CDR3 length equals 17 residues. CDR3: CSARDPLRSGRTDTQYF. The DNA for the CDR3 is TGCAGTGCTAGAGACCCCTTACGTAGCGGTCGTACAGATACGCAGTATTTT.

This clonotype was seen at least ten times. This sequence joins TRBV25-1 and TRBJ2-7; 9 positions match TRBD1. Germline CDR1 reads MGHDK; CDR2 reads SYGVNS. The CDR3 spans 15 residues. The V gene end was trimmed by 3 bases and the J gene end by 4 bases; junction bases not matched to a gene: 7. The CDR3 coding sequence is TGTGCCAGCAGTGAGGGGGGGACAGGGAGTTACGAGCAGTACTTC. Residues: CASSEGGTGSYEQYF.

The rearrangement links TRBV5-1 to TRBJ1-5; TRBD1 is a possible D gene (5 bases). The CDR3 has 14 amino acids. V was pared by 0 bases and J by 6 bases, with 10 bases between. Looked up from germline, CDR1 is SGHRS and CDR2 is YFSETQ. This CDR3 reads CASSLEGQGQPQHF. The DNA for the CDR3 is TGCGCCAGCAGCTTGGAGGGGCAAGGTCAGCCCCAGCATTTT.

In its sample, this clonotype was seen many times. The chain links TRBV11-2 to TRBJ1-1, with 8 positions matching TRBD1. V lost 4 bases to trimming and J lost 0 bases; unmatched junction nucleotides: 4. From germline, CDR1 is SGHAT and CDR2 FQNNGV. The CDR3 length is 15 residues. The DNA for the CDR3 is TGTGCCAGCAGCTCCGGACAGGGCTTGAACACTGAAGCTTTCTTT. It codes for CASSSGQGLNTEAFF.

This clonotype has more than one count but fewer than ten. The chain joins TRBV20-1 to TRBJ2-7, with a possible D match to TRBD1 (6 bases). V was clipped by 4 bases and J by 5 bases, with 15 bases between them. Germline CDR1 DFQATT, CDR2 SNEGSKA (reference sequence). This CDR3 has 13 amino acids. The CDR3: CSANWQGFHEQYF. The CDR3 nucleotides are TGCAGTGCTAATTGGCAGGGGTTCCACGAGCAGTACTTC.

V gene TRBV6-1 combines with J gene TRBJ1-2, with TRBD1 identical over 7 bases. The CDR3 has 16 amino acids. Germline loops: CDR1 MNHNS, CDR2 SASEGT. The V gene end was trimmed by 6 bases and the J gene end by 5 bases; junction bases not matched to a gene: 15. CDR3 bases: TGTGCCAGCAGAAGGGGTGACAGGGAGGTTTATTATGGCTACACCTTC. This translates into CASRRGDREVYYGYTF.

The CDR3 nucleotides read TGCGCCAGCAGCCACCCCGCTAGGGCTCAGCCCCAGCATTTT. It translates to CASSHPARAQPQHF. The rearrangement links TRBV4-1 to TRBJ1-5; D ambiguous. The CDR3 has 14 amino acids. V lost 3 bases, J lost 6 bases, and 12 bases lay in between. The germline V gene encodes CDR1 MGHRA and CDR2 YSYEKL.

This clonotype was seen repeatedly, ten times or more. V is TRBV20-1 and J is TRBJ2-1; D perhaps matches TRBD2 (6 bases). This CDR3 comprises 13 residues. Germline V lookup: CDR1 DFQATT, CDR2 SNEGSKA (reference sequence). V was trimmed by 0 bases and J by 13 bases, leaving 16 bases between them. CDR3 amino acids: CSAREPSGLVQFF. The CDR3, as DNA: TGCAGTGCTAGAGAACCCTCGGGACTGGTACAGTTCTTC.

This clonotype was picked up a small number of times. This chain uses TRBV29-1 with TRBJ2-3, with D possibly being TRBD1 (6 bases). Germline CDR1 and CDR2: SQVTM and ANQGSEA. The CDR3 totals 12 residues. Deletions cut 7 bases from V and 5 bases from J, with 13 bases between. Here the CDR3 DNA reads TGCAGCGGTGGGACAAGTGGAGATACGCAGTATTTT. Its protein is CSGGTSGDTQYF.